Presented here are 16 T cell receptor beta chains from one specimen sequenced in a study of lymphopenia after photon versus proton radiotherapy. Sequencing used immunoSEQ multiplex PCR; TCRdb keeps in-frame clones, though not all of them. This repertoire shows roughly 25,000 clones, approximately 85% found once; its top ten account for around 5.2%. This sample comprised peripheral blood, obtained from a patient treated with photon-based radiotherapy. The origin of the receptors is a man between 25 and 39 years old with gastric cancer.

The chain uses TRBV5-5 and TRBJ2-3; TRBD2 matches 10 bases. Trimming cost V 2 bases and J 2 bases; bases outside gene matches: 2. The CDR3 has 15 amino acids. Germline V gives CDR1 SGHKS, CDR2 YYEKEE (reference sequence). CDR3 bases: TGTGCCAGCAGCTTTAGCGGGGGGACCACAGATACGCAGTATTTT. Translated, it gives CASSFSGGTTDTQYF.

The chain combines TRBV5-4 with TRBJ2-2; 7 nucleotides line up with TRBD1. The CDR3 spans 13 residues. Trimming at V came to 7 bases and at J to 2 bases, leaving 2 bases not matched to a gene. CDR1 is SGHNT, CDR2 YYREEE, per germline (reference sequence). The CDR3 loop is CASGTANTGELFF. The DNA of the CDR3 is TGTGCCAGCGGGACAGCTAACACCGGGGAGCTGTTTTTT.

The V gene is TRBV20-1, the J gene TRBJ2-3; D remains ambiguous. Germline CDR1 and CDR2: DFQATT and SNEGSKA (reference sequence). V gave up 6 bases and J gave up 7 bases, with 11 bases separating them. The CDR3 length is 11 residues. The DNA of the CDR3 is TGCAGTGCCATAACCTCTTATACGCAGTATTTT. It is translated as CSAITSYTQYF.

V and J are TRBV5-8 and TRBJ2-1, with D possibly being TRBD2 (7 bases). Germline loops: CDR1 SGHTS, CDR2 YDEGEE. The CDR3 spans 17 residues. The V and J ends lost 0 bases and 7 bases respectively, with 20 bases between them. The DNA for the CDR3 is TGTGCCAGCAGCTTGGTTTCCGCGGGGGCGGTCGCTAATGAGCAGTTCTTC. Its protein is CASSLVSAGAVANEQFF.

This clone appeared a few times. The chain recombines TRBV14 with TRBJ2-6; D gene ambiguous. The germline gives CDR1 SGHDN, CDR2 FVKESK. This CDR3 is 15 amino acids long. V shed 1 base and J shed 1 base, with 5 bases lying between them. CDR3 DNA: TGTGCCAGCAGCCAAGTGGGTTCTGGGGCCAACGTCCTGACTTTC. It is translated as CASSQVGSGANVLTF.

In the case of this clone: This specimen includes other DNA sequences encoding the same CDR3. The CDR3 coding sequence is TGTGCCAGCAGCTTAGTGGGAAATAGCAATCAGCCCCAGCATTTT. Encoded protein: CASSLVGNSNQPQHF. The chain links TRBV7-2 to TRBJ1-5; D call uncertain. This CDR3 has 15 amino acids. Germline-derived CDR1 and CDR2 are SGHTA and FQGNSA. Trimming removed 1 base from V and 0 bases from J, with 7 bases in between.

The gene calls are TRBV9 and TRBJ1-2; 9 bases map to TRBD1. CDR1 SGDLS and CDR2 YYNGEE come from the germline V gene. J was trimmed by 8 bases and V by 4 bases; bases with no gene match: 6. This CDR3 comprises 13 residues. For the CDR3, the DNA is TGTGCCAGCAGCTCCGGGACAGGGCACGGCTACACCTTC. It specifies CASSSGTGHGYTF.

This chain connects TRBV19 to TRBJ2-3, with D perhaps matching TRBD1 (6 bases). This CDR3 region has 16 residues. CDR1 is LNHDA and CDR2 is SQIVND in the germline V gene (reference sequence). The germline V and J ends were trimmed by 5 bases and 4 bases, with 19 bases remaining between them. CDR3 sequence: CASSLVPQGPADTQYF. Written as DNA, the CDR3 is TGTGCCAGTAGTCTGGTGCCGCAGGGGCCTGCAGATACGCAGTATTTT.

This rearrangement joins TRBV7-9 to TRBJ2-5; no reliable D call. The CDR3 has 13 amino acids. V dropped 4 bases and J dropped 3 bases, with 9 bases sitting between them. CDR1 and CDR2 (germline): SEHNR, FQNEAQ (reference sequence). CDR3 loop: CASSSTREETQYF. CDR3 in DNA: TGTGCCAGCAGCTCGACAAGAGAAGAGACCCAGTACTTC. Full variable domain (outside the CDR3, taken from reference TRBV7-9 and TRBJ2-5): DTGVSQNPRHKITKRGQNVTFRCDPISEHNRLYWYRQTLGQGPEFLTYFQNEAQLEKSRLLSDRFSAERPKGSFSTLEIQRTEQGDSAMYLCASSSTREETQYFGPGTRLLVL.

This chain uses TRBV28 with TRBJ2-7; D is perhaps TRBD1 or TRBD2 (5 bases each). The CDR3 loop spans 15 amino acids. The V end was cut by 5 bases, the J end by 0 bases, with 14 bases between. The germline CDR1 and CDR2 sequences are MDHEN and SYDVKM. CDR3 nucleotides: TGTGCCAGCAGTCCCCCAGGGACGAGCTCCTACGAGCAGTACTTC. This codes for CASSPPGTSSYEQYF.

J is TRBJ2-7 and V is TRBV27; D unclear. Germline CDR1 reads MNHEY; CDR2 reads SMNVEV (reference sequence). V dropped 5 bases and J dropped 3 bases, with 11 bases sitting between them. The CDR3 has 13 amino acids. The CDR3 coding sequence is TGTGCCAGCAGTAAAAGCCCAAACTACGAGCAGTACTTC. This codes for CASSKSPNYEQYF.

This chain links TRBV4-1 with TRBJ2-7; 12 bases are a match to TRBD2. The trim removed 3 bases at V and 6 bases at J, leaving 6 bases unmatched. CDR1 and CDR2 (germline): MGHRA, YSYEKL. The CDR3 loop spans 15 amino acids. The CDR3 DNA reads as TGCGCCAGCAGCCAGGCTAGCGGGAGGGCCTTCGAGCAGTACTTC. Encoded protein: CASSQASGRAFEQYF.

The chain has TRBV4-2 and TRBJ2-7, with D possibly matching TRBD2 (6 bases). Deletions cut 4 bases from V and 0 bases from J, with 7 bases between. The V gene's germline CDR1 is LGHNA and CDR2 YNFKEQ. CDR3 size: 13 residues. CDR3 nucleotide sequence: TGTGCCAGCAGCCGCGGGGACTCCTACGAGCAGTACTTC. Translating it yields CASSRGDSYEQYF.

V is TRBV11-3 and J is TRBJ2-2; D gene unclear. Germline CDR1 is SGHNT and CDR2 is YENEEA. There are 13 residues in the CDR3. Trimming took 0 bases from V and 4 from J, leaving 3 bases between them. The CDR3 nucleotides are TGTGCCAGCAGCTTAGAGCGCACCGGGGAGCTGTTTTTT. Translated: CASSLERTGELFF. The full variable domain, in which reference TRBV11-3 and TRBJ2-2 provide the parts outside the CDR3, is EAGVVQSPRYKIIEKKQPVAFWCNPISGHNTLYWYLQNLGQGPELLIRYENEEAVDDSQLPKDRFSAERLKGVDSTLKIQPAELGDSAVYLCASSLERTGELFFGEGSRLTVL.

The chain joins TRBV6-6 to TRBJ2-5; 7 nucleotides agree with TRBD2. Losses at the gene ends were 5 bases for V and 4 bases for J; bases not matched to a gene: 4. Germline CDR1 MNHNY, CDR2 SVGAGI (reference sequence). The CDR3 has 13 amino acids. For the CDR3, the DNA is TGTGCCAGCAGTAGACTAGCAGGAGAGACCCAGTACTTC. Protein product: CASSRLAGETQYF.

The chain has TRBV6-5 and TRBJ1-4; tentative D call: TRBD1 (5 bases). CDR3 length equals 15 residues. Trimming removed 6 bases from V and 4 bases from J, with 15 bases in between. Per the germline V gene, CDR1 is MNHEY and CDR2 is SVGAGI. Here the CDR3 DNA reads TGTGCCAGCAGCGACAGTGCGCTACGTAATGAAAAACTGTTTTTT. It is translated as CASSDSALRNEKLFF.